This TCR beta chain was identified in a study of blood T cells in healthy people across ages. Combining a sample-barcoded 5' primer with a J-beta primer mix, a second PCR ran for roughly 7 to 12 cycles. From the 5' RACE reads, TCRdb called clonotypes with MiXCR, one entry per CDR3 protein. This table has approximately 1.5 million distinct CDR3 sequences, approximately 32% appearing once. V was trimmed by 0 bases and J by 2 bases, leaving 17 bases between them. The CDR3 contains 16 residues. Germline loops: CDR1 GTSNPN, CDR2 SVGIG (reference sequence). Peripheral blood from each donor was collected in a volume of approximately 9.2 milliliters.

The sample was blood. The receptor was derived from a woman between 25 and 40 years old in good health. The chain is built from TRBV30 and TRBJ2-7; possibly TRBD2 for D (5 bases). In DNA form, the CDR3 reads TGTGCCTGGAGTGTACCCCCGGTAAGCGGTACCTACGAGCAGTACTTC. This encodes CAWSVPPVSGTYEQYF.